The 16 T cell receptor beta chains presented below share a single source sample, sequenced in a study of response to subunit inactivated influenza vaccine. TCRdb recomputed calls from the RT-PCR reads with MiXCR, one row per CDR3 protein. Of roughly 520,000 distinct CDR3 sequences listed, 25% were seen once; the top ten hold over 1.5%. The sequencing here drew on CD4+ T cells sorted from PBMCs, taken 5 days after vaccination. Receptor source: a man between 50 and 59 years old who received an inactivated influenza vaccine.

V gene TRBV3-1 combines with J gene TRBJ2-4, with D possibly being TRBD2 (5 bases). The germline V gene has CDR1 LGHDT and CDR2 YNNKEL (reference sequence). Trimming took 4 bases from V and 0 from J, leaving 10 bases between them. The CDR3 loop spans 15 amino acids. DNA of the CDR3: TGTGCCAGCAGCCGGTCCGGGATAGCCAAAAACATTCAGTACTTC. It yields the protein CASSRSGIAKNIQYF.

This clonotype was observed a few times. This sequence joins TRBV20-1 and TRBJ2-5, with TRBD1 identical over 10 bases. J lost 1 base, V lost 2 bases, and 4 bases had no gene match. CDR1 and CDR2 from the germline V gene are DFQATT and SNEGSKA (reference sequence). The CDR3 has 15 amino acids. In nucleotides, the CDR3 is TGCAGTGCTAGAATTGGGACAGGGGTCCAAGAGACCCAGTACTTC. Amino acid sequence: CSARIGTGVQETQYF.

In its sample, this clonotype was seen once. The chain joins TRBV9 to TRBJ2-1; 8 bases are shared with TRBD2. The length of the CDR3 is 16 residues. From germline, CDR1 is SGDLS and CDR2 YYNGEE. The V segment lost 2 bases and the J segment 0 bases; nucleotides outside the gene matches: 4. DNA of the CDR3: TGTGCCAGCAGCGTTCTTGGGACTAGCTCCTACAATGAGCAGTTCTTC. This encodes CASSVLGTSSYNEQFF.

In its sample, this clonotype was seen a few times. This chain connects TRBV25-1 to TRBJ1-2; no clear D gene. Looked up from germline, CDR1 is MGHDK and CDR2 is SYGVNS. The ends were cut back, 4 bases at V and 4 bases at J, with 7 bases in the middle. This CDR3 is built from 12 residues. Written as DNA, the CDR3 is TGTGCCAGCAGTGCAGGAATCTATGGCTACACCTTC. It yields the protein CASSAGIYGYTF.

The rearrangement links TRBV18 to TRBJ1-5; 9 nucleotides align to TRBD1. V was clipped by 0 bases and J by 2 bases; unmatched bases: 5. From germline, CDR1 is KGHSH and CDR2 LQKENI. The length of the CDR3 is 17 residues. The CDR3 bases are TGTGCCAGCTCACCACCCGGGACAGGGTTCCGCAATCAGCCCCAGCATTTT. It specifies CASSPPGTGFRNQPQHF.

This clonotype was detected a few times. The rearrangement links TRBV20-1 to TRBJ1-6; D call uncertain. The germline V and J ends were trimmed by 5 bases and 7 bases, with 9 bases remaining between them. This CDR3 has 12 amino acids. Germline V CDR1 and CDR2: DFQATT, SNEGSKA (reference sequence). CDR3 bases: TGCAGTGCTTCCTCTAGGAATTCACCCCTCCACTTT. Translation: CSASSRNSPLHF.

The sample holds a few counts of this clonotype. The chain carries TRBV7-8 and TRBJ2-1, with D possibly TRBD2 on 6 matching bases. The CDR3 loop spans 18 amino acids. Trimming removed 5 bases at V and 6 bases at J, with 26 bases between. The V gene's germline CDR1 is SGHVS and CDR2 FQNEAQ. CDR3 coding DNA: TGTGCCAGCAGCGTAGGGCGCCCCGGGAGTACTAGGTTCAATGAGCAGTTCTTC. Translating it yields CASSVGRPGSTRFNEQFF.

This clonotype was seen only a few times. The V gene is TRBV12-3 or TRBV12-4, the J gene TRBJ1-1; the D is unclear. V was clipped by 3 bases and J by 8 bases, with 13 bases between them. The CDR3 sequence is 13 residues long. In DNA form, the CDR3 reads TGTGCCAGCAGTTTGAAGGTAAACGGAGAAGCTTTCTTT. Encoded protein: CASSLKVNGEAFF.

The sample holds a few counts of this clonotype. The rearrangement links TRBV4-3 to TRBJ2-3; a possible D gene is TRBD2 (6 bases). Germline CDR1 LGHNA, CDR2 YSLEER. V lost 0 bases and J lost 4, with 14 bases in between. CDR3 length equals 16 residues. The CDR3 spells CASSQDPGVSSDTQYF. CDR3 DNA sequence: TGCGCCAGCAGCCAAGACCCGGGAGTGTCTTCAGATACGCAGTATTTT.

This clonotype appeared a single time. The chain combines TRBV5-1 with TRBJ2-1, with D possibly TRBD2 on 7 matching bases. The CDR3 is made up of 15 amino acids. V lost 8 bases and J lost 8, with 23 bases in between. Germline CDR1 is SGHRS and CDR2 is YFSETQ. The CDR3 loop reads CARGRGICGCDEQFF. Here the CDR3 DNA reads TGCGCCAGAGGGAGGGGGATCTGTGGGTGTGATGAGCAGTTCTTC.

The chain employs TRBV15 and TRBJ2-1; D call uncertain. The V end lost 0 bases, the J end lost 9 bases, and 9 bases lay between the germline ends. The germline V gene has CDR1 LNHNV and CDR2 YYDKDF (reference sequence). This CDR3 spans 13 amino acids. CDR3 DNA sequence: TGTGCCACCAGCAGAGATGTCTCGAGTGAGCAGTTCTTC. Its protein product is CATSRDVSSEQFF.

The chain employs TRBV20-1 and TRBJ2-1, with no clear D. The CDR3 has 11 residues. The germline V and J ends were trimmed by 3 bases and 9 bases, with 9 bases remaining between them. The germline CDR1 and CDR2 sequences are DFQATT and SNEGSKA (reference sequence). The CDR3 here is CSASQLAEQFF. The CDR3 DNA sequence: TGCAGTGCTAGCCAACTTGCTGAGCAGTTCTTC.

V usage is TRBV20-1 and J usage is TRBJ2-1; D possibly corresponds to TRBD2 (6 bases). V was clipped by 2 bases and J by 1 base, with 18 bases between them. Germline V CDR1 and CDR2: DFQATT, SNEGSKA (reference sequence). The CDR3 contains 17 residues. The DNA of the CDR3 is TGCAGTGCTAGACCAATTTCCCGGGAGTTTTCCTACAATGAGCAGTTCTTC. This gives the protein CSARPISREFSYNEQFF.

The CDR3 loop reads CASSLSVTRGDTQYF. DNA of the CDR3: TGTGCCAGCAGTTTGTCGGTCACCCGGGGAGATACGCAGTATTTT. V gene TRBV12-3 or TRBV12-4 combines with J gene TRBJ2-3, with D possibly TRBD2 on 5 matching bases. This CDR3 comprises 15 residues. The germline V and J ends were trimmed by 3 bases and 5 bases, with 15 bases remaining between them.

J is TRBJ2-3 and V is TRBV20-1; the match to TRBD2 covers 10 bases. V was clipped by 5 bases and J by 3 bases; unmatched bases: 14. CDR1 DFQATT and CDR2 SNEGSKA come from the germline V gene (reference sequence). The CDR3 contains 17 residues. The CDR3 sequence: CSAPRLAGSPGTDTQYF. The CDR3 bases are TGCAGTGCTCCACGACTAGCGGGTTCCCCAGGGACAGATACGCAGTATTTT.

The chain combines TRBV7-2 with TRBJ2-7, with TRBD1 matching over 10 bases. Germline lookup yields CDR1 SGHTA and CDR2 FQGNSA. The CDR3 contains 13 residues. With 1 base clipped from V and 9 bases from J, the junction kept 3 bases outside the gene matches. CDR3 region: CASSLETGGGQYF. CDR3 bases: TGTGCCAGCAGCTTAGAGACAGGGGGCGGGCAGTACTTC.